Below are 29 T cell receptor beta chains sequenced from a single sample in a study of shared clonotypes between healthy human individuals. Only in-frame clones appear in the TCRdb table, and some are missing; sequencing was by immunoSEQ multiplex PCR. The table lists a few million clones, less than 95% of them singletons. Sequencing was carried out using naive CD4+ T cells from PBMCs. The subset denotes: CD45RA+ positively selected. The source of these receptors is a man aged 18 to 30 in good health. Some clones in this sample may be carry-over from other donors' samples.

CDR3 nucleotide sequence: TGTGCCAGCAGCCAAGGGGGGGGAAATTGGAACACTGAAGCTTTCTTT. As protein: CASSQGGGNWNTEAFF. The chain has TRBV4-2 and TRBJ1-1; possible D gene TRBD1, 5 bases. Trimming pared 1 base from V and 1 base from J, leaving 13 bases between. CDR1 and CDR2 from the germline V gene are LGHNA and YNFKEQ. The CDR3 is made up of 16 amino acids.

This clone appeared once. V usage is TRBV6-5 and J usage is TRBJ2-5, with D possibly matching TRBD1 (6 bases). Trimming took off 2 bases at V and 12 bases at J, with 19 bases between the two ends. The CDR3 spans 14 residues. CDR1 MNHEY and CDR2 SVGAGI come from the germline V gene. CDR3 in DNA: TGTGCCAGCAGTTACGAGGCAGGGGCGAGTGAGGAGTACTTC. It is translated as CASSYEAGASEEYF.

This chain joins TRBV4-2 and TRBJ1-1; D is uncertain. Germline V gene sequence: CDR1 LGHNA, CDR2 YNFKEQ. The V end was cut by 0 bases, the J end by 1 base, with 9 bases between. CDR3 length equals 15 residues. The CDR3 is CASSQDWWPNTEAFF. The CDR3 region has the DNA TGTGCCAGCAGCCAAGATTGGTGGCCGAACACTGAAGCTTTCTTT.

The chain joins TRBV27 to TRBJ2-1, with 9 bases matching TRBD1. With V trimmed by 3 bases and J by 9 bases, 6 bases remained unmatched. This CDR3 region has 14 residues. Germline-derived CDR1 and CDR2 are MNHEY and SMNVEV (reference sequence). Here the CDR3 DNA reads TGTGCCAGCAGTTTGGGACAGGGTGAAGGTGAGCAGTTCTTC. It codes for CASSLGQGEGEQFF.

The genes are TRBV11-1 and TRBJ2-5; 12 bases match TRBD1. The CDR3 runs to 15 residues. Germline V gives CDR1 SGHAT, CDR2 FQDESV (reference sequence). J was trimmed by 5 bases and V by 4 bases; bases with no gene match: 5. CDR3: CASSWGQGAPETQYF. The CDR3 DNA reads as TGTGCCAGCAGCTGGGGACAGGGGGCTCCGGAGACCCAGTACTTC. The whole variable domain, remainder taken from reference TRBV11-1 and TRBJ2-5, is EAEVAQSPRYKITEKSQAVAFWCDPISGHATLYWYRQILGQGPELLVQFQDESVVDDSQLPKDRFSAERLKGVDSTLKIQPAELGDSAMYLCASSWGQGAPETQYFGPGTRLLVL.

The count of this clone is one. CDR3 nucleotides: TGTGCCAGCAGTTACGGCCGATACAACTACGAGCAGTACTTC. Residues: CASSYGRYNYEQYF. The J gene is TRBJ2-7, the V gene TRBV6-6, with unresolved D. Germline CDR1 reads MNHNY; CDR2 reads SVGAGI (reference sequence). The length of the CDR3 is 14 residues. The V gene lost 2 bases and the J gene lost 3 bases, with 11 bases spanning the gap.

The chain is built from TRBV11-2 and TRBJ2-4, with D perhaps matching TRBD2 (6 bases). V lost 5 bases, J lost 5 bases, and 16 bases lay in between. The CDR3 extends over 15 amino acids. Germline CDR1 SGHAT, CDR2 FQNNGV. The CDR3 bases are TGTGCCAGCAGCCACTACCGACGGAGGGAAAACATTCAGTACTTC. Amino acid sequence: CASSHYRRRENIQYF.

The V gene is TRBV2, the J gene TRBJ1-2; D is uncertain. The germline V gene has CDR1 SNHLY and CDR2 FYNNEI. There are 12 residues in the CDR3. Trimming pared 8 bases from V and 8 bases from J, leaving 15 bases between. The CDR3 loop reads CASPTEGRGYTF. CDR3 nucleotide sequence: TGTGCCAGCCCCACCGAGGGAAGGGGCTACACCTTC.

The rearrangement uses TRBV7-9 and TRBJ2-2; D ambiguous. With 3 bases removed from V and 2 bases from J, the gap between germline ends came to 13 bases. This CDR3 spans 16 amino acids. Germline V gene data show CDR1 as SEHNR and CDR2 as FQNEAQ (reference sequence). Here the CDR3 reads CASSFQTTVNTGELFF. CDR3 DNA: TGTGCCAGCAGCTTCCAAACTACCGTTAACACCGGGGAGCTGTTTTTT.

The chain employs TRBV2 and TRBJ2-7; 8 bases map to TRBD1. The J segment lost 7 bases and the V segment lost 6 bases, leaving 14 bases of the junction unmatched. Germline V CDR1 and CDR2: SNHLY, FYNNEI. CDR3 size: 15 residues. The CDR3 region is CASSLRDRTLREQYF. The CDR3 nucleotides read TGTGCCAGCAGCCTCCGGGACAGGACCCTAAGGGAGCAGTACTTC.

The rearrangement links TRBV5-1 to TRBJ1-2, with TRBD1 matching over 8 bases. V was clipped by 4 bases and J by 8 bases; unmatched bases: 13. CDR3 length equals 15 residues. CDR1 and CDR2 (germline): SGHRS, YFSETQ. CDR3 nucleotide sequence: TGCGCCAGCAGCCCACCGCTCACAGGGGGAGGAGGCTACACCTTC. Translating it yields CASSPPLTGGGGYTF.

This chain joins TRBV5-1 and TRBJ1-1, with a possible D match to TRBD1 (5 bases). V was shortened by 4 bases and J by 6 bases, with 13 bases between the two germline ends. Germline V gene lookup returns CDR1 SGHRS and CDR2 YFSETQ. This CDR3 is 13 amino acids long. The CDR3 region is CASSPPGGSEAFF. The CDR3 DNA reads TGCGCCAGCAGCCCTCCGGGGGGGTCTGAAGCTTTCTTT.

The gene calls are TRBV7-9 and TRBJ2-1; 7 positions match TRBD1. The CDR3 is 15 residues long. Unmatched junction bases numbered 5, after V lost 2 bases and J lost 4 bases. Looked up from germline, CDR1 is SEHNR and CDR2 is FQNEAQ (reference sequence). CDR3 sequence (DNA): TGTGCCAGCAGCTTACAAGGGGGCCCATACAATGAGCAGTTCTTC. This encodes CASSLQGGPYNEQFF.

The gene calls are TRBV4-2 and TRBJ2-7; TRBD2 agrees at 14 bases. Trimming at V came to 4 bases and at J to 7 bases, leaving 9 bases not matched to a gene. CDR1 LGHNA and CDR2 YNFKEQ come from the germline V gene. This CDR3 spans 16 amino acids. This chain's CDR3 is CASSLTTSGRAEEQYF. The DNA for the CDR3 is TGTGCCAGCAGCCTCACGACTAGCGGGAGGGCAGAAGAGCAGTACTTC.

The chain couples TRBV7-2 to TRBJ1-5, with D perhaps TRBD1 (5 bases). V lost 3 bases, J lost 2 bases, and 14 bases lay in between. The CDR3 is made up of 16 amino acids. CDR1 and CDR2 (germline): SGHTA, FQGNSA. The CDR3 DNA is TGTGCCAGCAGCTTCGCGAGAGGGGATGGCAATCAGCCCCAGCATTTT. Translation gives CASSFARGDGNQPQHF.

About this clone itself: Sequence at one end of the junction differs from germline and may be a read error. The V gene is TRBV5-1, the J gene TRBJ2-2, with 9 bases lining up with TRBD1. Germline loops: CDR1 SGHRS, CDR2 YFSETQ. CDR3 length: 17 residues. The CDR3 region has the DNA TGCGCCAGCAGCTTGAAGCCCGGACAGGGGAACGCCGGGGAGCTGTTTTTT. Its translation: CASSLKPGQGNAGELFF.

The genes are TRBV2 and TRBJ2-7; D might be TRBD2 (5 bases). Germline lookup yields CDR1 SNHLY and CDR2 FYNNEI. The ends were cut back, 2 bases at V and 4 bases at J, with 15 bases in the middle. The CDR3 spans 15 residues. CDR3 amino acids: CASSELAPREYEQYF. CDR3 nucleotide sequence: TGTGCCAGCAGTGAATTAGCTCCTAGGGAGTACGAGCAGTACTTC. The full variable domain, completed using reference TRBV2 and TRBJ2-7, is EPEVTQTPSHQVTQMGQEVILRCVPISNHLYFYWYRQILGQKVEFLVSFYNNEISEKSEIFDDQFSVERPDGSNFTLKIRSTKLEDSAMYFCASSELAPREYEQYFGPGTRLTVT.

As regards this clone: The germline gene is not matched at one end of the junction; a read error may be the cause. The rearrangement links TRBV7-9 to TRBJ2-3; D not resolved. The CDR3 is 10 amino acids. The germline gives CDR1 SEHNR, CDR2 FQNEAQ (reference sequence). The CDR3 sequence: CASSSISPDF. The CDR3 DNA reads TGTGCCAGCAGCTCGATCAGTCCGGACTTT. The whole variable domain, filled in from reference TRBV7-9 and TRBJ2-3, reads DTGVSQNPRHKITKRGQNVTFRCDPISEHNRLYWYRQTLGQGPEFLTYFQNEAQLEKSRLLSDRFSAERPKGSFSTLEIQRTEQGDSAMYLCASSSISPDFGPGTRLTVL.

The chain couples TRBV7-9 to TRBJ2-7; 9 bases map to TRBD2. This CDR3 is built from 15 residues. Germline CDR1 is SEHNR and CDR2 is FQNEAQ (reference sequence). V lost 4 bases and J lost 6; bases outside the gene matches: 10. CDR3 protein: CASSSPRGRVTEQYF. The CDR3 DNA is TGTGCCAGCAGCTCCCCCCGCGGGAGGGTGACCGAGCAGTACTTC.

The J gene is TRBJ2-7, the V gene TRBV5-6; no firm D call. The CDR3 sequence is 15 residues long. V dropped 1 base and J dropped 3 bases, with 14 bases sitting between them. From germline, CDR1 is SGHDT and CDR2 YYEEEE. The CDR3 DNA is TGTGCCAGCAGCTTGCCCGTTGGCGGACGCTACGAGCAGTACTTC. It encodes CASSLPVGGRYEQYF.

The rearrangement joins TRBV28 to TRBJ2-1, with a tentative D call TRBD2 (5 bases). CDR1 and CDR2 from the germline V gene are MDHEN and SYDVKM. This CDR3 spans 11 amino acids. The germline V and J ends were trimmed by 3 bases and 15 bases, with 12 bases remaining between them. The CDR3 loop reads CASSFRGRWFF. The CDR3 region has the DNA TGTGCCAGCAGTTTCCGGGGTAGGTGGTTCTTC.

The rearrangement joins TRBV19 to TRBJ2-6; 12 bases are shared with TRBD1. Germline V gene data show CDR1 as LNHDA and CDR2 as SQIVND (reference sequence). V was clipped by 2 bases and J by 4 bases; unmatched bases: 6. This CDR3 region has 18 residues. CDR3 amino acids: CASSISGQGASGANVLTF. DNA of the CDR3: TGTGCCAGTAGTATATCGGGACAGGGGGCCTCGGGGGCCAACGTCCTGACTTTC.

The chain is built from TRBV4-3 and TRBJ2-1; the match to TRBD2 covers 7 bases. CDR3 length: 17 residues. Per germline, CDR1 LGHNA and CDR2 YSLEER. With V trimmed by 0 bases and J by 4 bases, 9 bases remained unmatched. In DNA form, the CDR3 reads TGCGCCAGCAGCCAAGATCCGAGACTAGCAGGGTACAATGAGCAGTTCTTC. Protein sequence: CASSQDPRLAGYNEQFF.

The V gene is TRBV4-1, the J gene TRBJ1-5; unclear D gene. Germline CDR1 is MGHRA and CDR2 is YSYEKL. The CDR3 contains 16 residues. V lost 1 base and J lost 4, with 14 bases in between. CDR3 sequence (DNA): TGCGCCAGCAGCCAAGTAGCCCGGCAGAGAAATCAGCCCCAGCATTTT. Protein product: CASSQVARQRNQPQHF.

The V gene is TRBV7-7, the J gene TRBJ2-2; 8 bases fit TRBD2. This CDR3 is built from 17 residues. The V segment lost 1 base and the J segment 5 bases; nucleotides outside the gene matches: 9. Germline CDR1 reads SSHAT; CDR2 reads FNYEAQ (reference sequence). The chain's CDR3 is CASSLGPREGPTGELFF. The DNA for the CDR3 is TGTGCCAGCAGCTTAGGCCCACGGGAGGGCCCAACCGGGGAGCTGTTTTTT.

This clone was seen just once. The sample has other DNA sequences that encode this CDR3 too. V gene TRBV11-3 combines with J gene TRBJ2-3; D remains unclear. Trimming left V 5 bases short and J 6 bases short, with 9 bases between. Germline values: CDR1 SGHNT, CDR2 YENEEA. This CDR3 contains 12 residues. CDR3 loop: CASSPSTDTQYF. The CDR3 DNA reads as TGTGCCAGCAGCCCATCTACGGATACGCAGTATTTT.

The chain combines TRBV6-5 with TRBJ2-5, with D perhaps given as TRBD1 or TRBD2 (5 bases each). The V gene's germline CDR1 is MNHEY and CDR2 SVGAGI. This CDR3 has 15 residues. Trimming cost V 5 bases and J 4 bases, with 17 bases left between them. The CDR3 protein is CASSKDGTGVETQYF. CDR3 sequence (DNA): TGTGCCAGCAGTAAGGACGGGACCGGGGTAGAGACCCAGTACTTC.

V and J are TRBV5-1 and TRBJ1-1; no clear D. Trimming left V 0 bases short and J 5 bases short, with 8 bases between. The CDR3 runs to 13 residues. The germline CDR1 and CDR2 sequences are SGHRS and YFSETQ. In nucleotides, the CDR3 is TGCGCCAGCAGCTTGGACGGGAAGACTGAAGCTTTCTTT. This codes for CASSLDGKTEAFF. The variable domain in full, with the rest retrieved from reference TRBV5-1 and TRBJ1-1, is KAGVTQTPRYLIKTRGQQVTLSCSPISGHRSVSWYQQTPGQGLQFLFEYFSETQRNKGNFPGRFSGRQFSNSRSEMNVSTLELGDSALYLCASSLDGKTEAFFGQGTRLTVV.

The genes are TRBV28 and TRBJ2-1; 7 bases map to TRBD2. This CDR3 is built from 16 residues. Germline CDR1 is MDHEN and CDR2 is SYDVKM. Unmatched junction bases numbered 7, after V lost 2 bases and J lost 3 bases. The CDR3 DNA reads as TGTGCCAGCAGTTTAGGCGGGAGCCACCACTACAATGAGCAGTTCTTC. It yields the protein CASSLGGSHHYNEQFF.